This T cell receptor (beta chain) was captured by sequencing in a study of PD-L1 blockade in urothelial cancer. Specified time point: peripheral blood 6 weeks after treatment start. The table came from immunoSEQ multiplex PCR; TCRdb's copy has only in-frame clones and leaves some out. The data hold tens of thousands of clones, with about 85% observed a single time. Germline CDR1 reads MNHNS; CDR2 reads SASEGT. The CDR3 is made up of 15 amino acids. V lost 6 bases and J lost 6; bases outside the gene matches: 11. The receptor's source is a man over 45 with urothelial cancer. Sequencing used PBMCs, obtained around atezolizumab (anti-PD-L1) treatment. J is TRBJ1-5 and V is TRBV6-1, with TRBD1 matching 7 bases. The CDR3 sequence is CASRTTGSASQPQHF. The CDR3 DNA sequence: TGTGCCAGCAGGACGACAGGGAGCGCATCTCAGCCCCAGCATTTT.